This T cell receptor (beta chain) was sequenced during a study of CXCR4 blockade with PD-1 therapy in pancreatic cancer. The method was immunoSEQ multiplex PCR; TCRdb's version includes in-frame clones alone and lacks a portion of them. The repertoire holds approximately 4,800 clones, with more than 45% as singletons. Study outcomes and limitations: Tumor clonality averaged approximately 0.15 versus 0.048 in healthy blood, not predicting survival. More frequent amino acid clones had more nucleotide rearrangements, suggesting convergent selection. Without paired alpha-beta data, shared specificity of dominant clones is unconfirmed.

CDR1 and CDR2 (germline): SGHVT, SQSDAQ. The CDR3 is 16 amino acids. With 2 bases removed from V and 2 bases from J, the gap between germline ends came to 16 bases. Remarks on this clone: Its target is not known.

The genes are TRBV7-4 and TRBJ2-7; D possibly corresponds to TRBD1 (5 bases). The sequence was obtained from a human donor with pancreatic ductal adenocarcinoma. Source material: tumor tissue. CDR3 nucleotide sequence: TGTGCCAGCAGCTTACAGGGTCCCCTAATTGCCTACGAGCAGTACTTC. Its translation is CASSLQGPLIAYEQYF. The full variable domain, with the rest looked up from reference TRBV7-4 and TRBJ2-7, is GAGVSQSPRYKVAKRGRDVALRCDSISGHVTLYWYRQTLGQGSEVLTYSQSDAQRDKSGRPSGRFSAERPERSVSTLKIQRTEQGDSAVYLCASSLQGPLIAYEQYFGPGTRLTVT.